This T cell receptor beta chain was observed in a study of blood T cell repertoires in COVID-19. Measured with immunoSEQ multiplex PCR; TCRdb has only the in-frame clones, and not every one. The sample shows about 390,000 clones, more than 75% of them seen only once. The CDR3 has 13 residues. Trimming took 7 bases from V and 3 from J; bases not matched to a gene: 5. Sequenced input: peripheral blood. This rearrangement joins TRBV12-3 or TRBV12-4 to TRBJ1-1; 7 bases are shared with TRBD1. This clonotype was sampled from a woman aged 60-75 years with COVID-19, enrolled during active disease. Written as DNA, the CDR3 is TGTGCCAGCATAGAGAGGGGGCACACTGAAGCTTTCTTT. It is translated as CASIERGHTEAFF.